The T cell receptor beta chain under discussion was sequenced for a study of Ad26.COV2.S vaccination and SARS-CoV-2 variants. About the research overall: Dosing was one shot or two shots 56 days apart.

Sequenced by immunoSEQ multiplex PCR; TCRdb stores in-frame clones only, minus some. The repertoire holds fewer than 600,000 clones, 80% to 90% seen once, with 1.7% in the top ten. Trimming took 2 bases from V and 3 from J, leaving 11 bases between them. The germline V gene encodes CDR1 MRHNA and CDR2 SNTAGT. This CDR3 contains 16 residues. As for treatment: 19 received Ad26.COV2.S at low or high dose, single or two shots; roughly five received placebo; per-sample allocation not given. It was on day 63 after the first vaccine or placebo injection that samples were taken. The TCR was taken from a person between 18 and 60 years old who received the Ad26.COV2.S COVID-19 vaccine or a placebo. V and J are TRBV6-4 and TRBJ2-6, with unresolved D. Here the sequenced sample was peripheral blood, taken in a trial of Ad26.COV2.S vaccine versus placebo. The CDR3 nucleotides read TGTGCCAGCAGTGACACCCGCCAGGATGGGGCCAACGTCCTGACTTTC. Its protein is CASSDTRQDGANVLTF.